These 30 T cell receptor beta chains share one sample of origin, sequenced in a study of spatial heterogeneity in lung cancer. Overall study results and limits: How many expanded intratumoral alpha and beta TCRs were present tracked the tumor mutation count, which was a count of nonsynonymous mutations.

Antigens for these TCRs are unknown. Time point in this sample: sample taken at primary tumor resection. TCRdb reprocessed the 5' RACE reads with MiXCR, giving one entry per CDR3 protein. Among 20,000 to 25,000 distinct CDR3 sequences listed, nearly 6.5% were seen once. The source material was lung tumor tissue, sampled at surgery. These receptors were obtained from a male donor with early-stage non-small cell lung cancer.

This clonotype was found many times. This rearrangement joins TRBV24-1 to TRBJ2-7, with D maybe TRBD1 (6 bases). CDR1 KGHDR and CDR2 SFDVKD come from the germline V gene. There are 14 residues in the CDR3. V shed 6 bases and J shed 3 bases, with 14 bases lying between them. For the CDR3, the DNA is TGTGCCACCAGTATGGGGGCGGCAATCTACGAGCAGTACTTC. Protein product: CATSMGAAIYEQYF.

The table lists this clonotype with many counts. V gene TRBV28 combines with J gene TRBJ2-3; no firm D call. This CDR3 is 13 amino acids long. Germline V gene sequence: CDR1 MDHEN, CDR2 SYDVKM. The CDR3 DNA sequence: TGTGCGACCTTTGGGGTGCTTGGTGATACGCAGTATTTT. It specifies CATFGVLGDTQYF.

This clonotype was observed many times. This chain joins TRBV29-1 and TRBJ1-1; D gene uncertain. CDR1 and CDR2 (germline): SQVTM, ANQGSEA. With 6 bases removed from V and 1 base from J, the gap between germline ends came to 6 bases. The CDR3 extends over 11 amino acids. The CDR3 DNA is TGCAGCGTCATCGGGAACACTGAAGCTTTCTTT. It specifies CSVIGNTEAFF.

This clonotype was seen ten or more times. V gene TRBV28 combines with J gene TRBJ1-2; D is ambiguous. Deletions cut 1 base from V and 8 bases from J, with 8 bases between. Germline V CDR1 and CDR2: MDHEN, SYDVKM. The CDR3 has 12 amino acids. This CDR3 is CASSLSRLGYTF. The CDR3 nucleotides read TGTGCCAGCAGTTTATCCCGGTTGGGCTACACCTTC.

This clonotype is labeled as medium-sized (0.01 to 0.1%). V and J are TRBV6-5 and TRBJ1-1, with D perhaps matching TRBD1 (6 bases). The germline gives CDR1 MNHEY, CDR2 SVGAGI. This CDR3 region has 15 residues. V was trimmed by 0 bases and J by 1 base, leaving 9 bases between them. Written as DNA, the CDR3 is TGTGCCAGCAGTTACTCGAAACAGGGGAACACTGAAGCTTTCTTT. Protein: CASSYSKQGNTEAFF.

The chain employs TRBV6-1 and TRBJ1-2; TRBD1 might be the D (6 bases). V lost 5 bases to trimming and J lost 3 bases, with 19 bases between them. Germline V gene lookup returns CDR1 MNHNS and CDR2 SASEGT. The CDR3 loop spans 16 amino acids. CDR3: CASSSGGGVPYYGYTF. CDR3 nucleotides: TGTGCCAGCAGTTCGGGGGGGGGCGTCCCCTACTATGGCTACACCTTC.

This clonotype was found many times. The rearrangement uses TRBV27 and TRBJ2-3; maybe TRBD2 (5 bases). The V gene lost 7 bases and the J gene lost 2 bases, with 19 bases spanning the gap. The germline V gene has CDR1 MNHEY and CDR2 SMNVEV (reference sequence). The CDR3 length is 16 residues. CDR3 coding DNA: TGTGCCAGCATGGGGAGACTTCCGGGAATCACAGATACGCAGTATTTT. It encodes CASMGRLPGITDTQYF.

This clonotype was counted between two and nine times. This chain uses TRBV5-1 with TRBJ2-1; D gene unclear. V was trimmed by 2 bases and J by 4 bases, leaving 7 bases between them. The CDR3 is 13 residues long. Germline CDR1 SGHRS, CDR2 YFSETQ. For the CDR3, the DNA is TGCGCCAGCAGCTTTGGGCAATACAATGAGCAGTTCTTC. Translation gives CASSFGQYNEQFF.

This clonotype is medium-sized (0.01 to 0.1%) by share. CDR3 region: CSARPTDILTYEQYF. The CDR3 DNA is TGCAGTGCTAGACCAACGGACATATTGACGTACGAGCAGTACTTC. V usage is TRBV20-1 and J usage is TRBJ2-7; a possible D gene is TRBD1 (5 bases). The germline V gene encodes CDR1 DFQATT and CDR2 SNEGSKA (reference sequence). Deletions cut 2 bases from V and 4 bases from J, with 18 bases between. This CDR3 comprises 15 residues.

In this sample, this clonotype turned up a few times. The rearrangement uses TRBV6-1 and TRBJ2-1, with D uncertain. Trimming took off 5 bases at V and 15 bases at J, with 26 bases between the two ends. This CDR3 comprises 15 residues. Germline CDR1 and CDR2: MNHNS and SASEGT. The CDR3, as DNA: TGTGCCAGCAGTCCCACCGCGACACTTTCCCGCCTGGGGTTCTTC. This codes for CASSPTATLSRLGFF.

The rearrangement uses TRBV24-1 and TRBJ2-1; 11 bases line up with TRBD2. CDR1 is KGHDR and CDR2 is SFDVKD in the germline V gene. The CDR3 sequence is 15 residues long. V dropped 5 bases and J dropped 12; count of bases not matched to a gene: 11. CDR3 nucleotide sequence: TGTGCCACCAGTGGAGGACTAGCGGGCCCCCTTGGGCAGTTCTTC. This sequence encodes CATSGGLAGPLGQFF.

This clonotype occurred many times. The chain is built from TRBV12-3 or TRBV12-4 and TRBJ2-3, with 14 bases identical to TRBD2. V trimming: 6 bases; J trimming: 2 bases; junction bases outside the gene matches: 7. The CDR3 length is 17 residues. CDR3 sequence (DNA): TGTGCCAGCAGAATGACTAGCGGGGGGGCGACCACAGATACGCAGTATTTT. Translating it yields CASRMTSGGATTDTQYF.

This clonotype was recorded many times. The chain carries TRBV2 and TRBJ2-1, with 9 bases lining up with TRBD1. CDR1 and CDR2 from the germline V gene are SNHLY and FYNNEI. The CDR3 contains 15 residues. With V trimmed by 7 bases and J by 4 bases, 8 bases remained unmatched. The CDR3 loop is CASKRQGVRYNEQFF. Here the CDR3 DNA reads TGTGCCAGCAAAAGACAGGGGGTAAGGTACAATGAGCAGTTCTTC. Full variable domain (rest looked up from reference TRBV2 and TRBJ2-1): EPEVTQTPSHQVTQMGQEVILRCVPISNHLYFYWYRQILGQKVEFLVSFYNNEISEKSEIFDDQFSVERPDGSNFTLKIRSTKLEDSAMYFCASKRQGVRYNEQFFGPGTRLTVL.

Worth noting for this clonotype: A much larger clone is a single base away; this may be a read error. The chain recombines TRBV3-1 with TRBJ2-3, with D uncertain. Germline V gene lookup returns CDR1 LGHDT and CDR2 YNNKEL (reference sequence). This CDR3 is 13 amino acids long. The CDR3 is CASSPSGTETQYF. In DNA form, the CDR3 reads TGTGCCAGCAGCCCTTCTGGCACAGAAACGCAGTATTTT.

This clonotype was seen many times. This chain connects TRBV6-6 to TRBJ2-7; 8 bases agree with TRBD2. The V gene end was trimmed by 7 bases and the J gene end by 0 bases; junction bases not matched to a gene: 14. Germline V gives CDR1 MNHNY, CDR2 SVGAGI (reference sequence). The CDR3 has 17 residues. CDR3 nucleotide sequence: TGTGCCAGCACCTACAGCCGGGTAGCGGGGTACTCCTACGAGCAGTACTTC. Amino acids: CASTYSRVAGYSYEQYF.

This clonotype came up a few times. V usage is TRBV28 and J usage is TRBJ2-7, with 7 bases fitting TRBD1. The germline V gene encodes CDR1 MDHEN and CDR2 SYDVKM. The CDR3 is made up of 14 amino acids. V lost 5 bases to trimming and J lost 3 bases; unmatched junction nucleotides: 7. The CDR3 reads CASSLPTGIYEQYF. The DNA for the CDR3 is TGTGCCAGCAGTCTACCGACAGGGATCTACGAGCAGTACTTC.

This clonotype was found many times. The chain uses TRBV28 and TRBJ1-3; no reliable D call. Between the trimmed V and J ends, which lost 8 bases and 3 bases, there was a span of 17 bases. This CDR3 comprises 15 residues. Germline assignment: CDR1 MDHEN and CDR2 SYDVKM. This chain's CDR3 is CASGRPGLSGNTIYF. The CDR3 bases are TGTGCCAGCGGCCGGCCGGGATTAAGTGGAAACACCATATATTTT.

By sample share, this clonotype is medium-sized (0.01 to 0.1%). The chain couples TRBV6-2 or TRBV6-3 to TRBJ2-1; a possible D gene is TRBD1 (6 bases). The CDR3 totals 16 residues. Trimming stripped 6 bases from V and 1 base from J, with 16 bases between. Germline loops: CDR1 MNHEY, CDR2 SVGEGT. CDR3 DNA sequence: TGTGCCAGCAGGGGGATCAGGACAGATTCCTACAATGAGCAGTTCTTC. Its protein is CASRGIRTDSYNEQFF.

This clonotype was picked up many times. The genes are TRBV20-1 and TRBJ1-2; D unclear. Trimming pared 3 bases from V and 8 bases from J, leaving 10 bases between. The CDR3 is made up of 11 amino acids. CDR1 and CDR2 (germline): DFQATT, SNEGSKA (reference sequence). The CDR3 loop is CSASAREGYTF. The CDR3 DNA follows: TGCAGTGCTAGTGCAAGGGAGGGCTACACCTTC.

This clonotype was seen many times. The chain uses TRBV28 and TRBJ2-4; D unclear. Trimming stripped 0 bases from V and 0 bases from J, with 15 bases between. The length of the CDR3 is 18 residues. Per the germline V gene, CDR1 is MDHEN and CDR2 is SYDVKM. Written as DNA, the CDR3 is TGTGCCAGCAGTTTATGGCCTGAAAGACTCCTAGCCAAAAACATTCAGTACTTC. Its protein product is CASSLWPERLLAKNIQYF.

The chain's CDR3 is CASSPGDRGLIGEQYF. CDR3 sequence (DNA): TGTGCCAGCAGTCCTGGCGACAGGGGGTTAATCGGCGAGCAGTACTTC. The chain links TRBV7-6 to TRBJ2-7, with 9 bases matching TRBD1. CDR3 length: 16 amino acids. V lost 6 bases, J lost 6 bases, and 15 bases stayed unmatched. Per the germline V gene, CDR1 is SGHVS and CDR2 is FNYEAQ.

This clonotype came up many times. V usage is TRBV20-1 and J usage is TRBJ1-1, with TRBD1 identical over 7 bases. This CDR3 has 13 residues. Germline V gene sequence: CDR1 DFQATT, CDR2 SNEGSKA (reference sequence). Unmatched junction bases numbered 5, after V lost 2 bases and J lost 5 bases. The CDR3 region has the DNA TGCAGTGCTAGAACAGGGGTGGGAACTGAAGCTTTCTTT. Translating gives CSARTGVGTEAFF.

This clonotype was picked up many times. V and J are TRBV7-3 and TRBJ2-2; 8 bases agree with TRBD1. In germline, CDR1 is SGHTA, CDR2 FQGTGA. The junction had 5 bases not matched to a gene; V was cut back by 4 bases and J by 1 base. This CDR3 contains 16 residues. The CDR3, as DNA: TGTGCCAGCAGCTCGACCGGGACAGGGAACACCGGGGAGCTGTTTTTT. Translation gives CASSSTGTGNTGELFF.

In its sample, this clonotype is medium-sized (0.01 to 0.1%). V usage is TRBV28 and J usage is TRBJ1-6; D uncertain. The ends were cut back, 2 bases at V and 3 bases at J, with 5 bases in the middle. Germline V gene data show CDR1 as MDHEN and CDR2 as SYDVKM. The CDR3 runs 14 residues. CDR3 nucleotide sequence: TGTGCCAGCAGTTTACAAATCTATAATTCACCCCTCCACTTT. This encodes CASSLQIYNSPLHF.

This clonotype appeared many times. The rearrangement uses TRBV5-4 and TRBJ2-5, with a tentative D call TRBD2 (6 bases). Germline CDR1 and CDR2: SGHNT and YYREEE (reference sequence). V shed 1 base and J shed 1 base, with 14 bases lying between them. The CDR3 sequence is 16 residues long. DNA for the CDR3: TGTGCCAGCAGCTTGTACTTGGGGGGAACCCAAGAGACCCAGTACTTC. Its protein is CASSLYLGGTQETQYF. The full variable domain, in which reference TRBV5-4 and TRBJ2-5 provide the parts outside the CDR3, is ETGVTQSPTHLIKTRGQQVTLRCSSQSGHNTVSWYQQALGQGPQFIFQYYREEENGRGNFPPRFSGLQFPNYSSELNVNALELDDSALYLCASSLYLGGTQETQYFGPGTRLLVL.

A few counts support this clonotype. CDR3: CASSPSGKTQYF. The CDR3, as DNA: TGTGCCAGTAGTCCGAGCGGGAAGACCCAGTACTTC. The gene calls are TRBV19 and TRBJ2-5, with 7 bases that match TRBD2. The J segment lost 6 bases and the V segment lost 5 bases, leaving 3 bases of the junction unmatched. This CDR3 spans 12 amino acids. CDR1 LNHDA and CDR2 SQIVND come from the germline V gene (reference sequence).

This clonotype was counted many times. V is TRBV5-1 and J is TRBJ2-5; either TRBD1 or TRBD2 may fit D (5 bases each). This CDR3 has 13 residues. The germline V gene encodes CDR1 SGHRS and CDR2 YFSETQ. Trimming shortened V by 4 bases and J by 1 base, and 8 bases separated the two germline ends. The CDR3 loop reads CASSRGPQETQYF. The CDR3 DNA reads TGCGCCAGCAGCCGGGGACCCCAAGAGACCCAGTACTTC.

This clonotype has a count of ten or more. This chain links TRBV20-1 with TRBJ2-2; D is uncertain. CDR3 size: 13 residues. Germline V lookup: CDR1 DFQATT, CDR2 SNEGSKA (reference sequence). V was clipped by 3 bases and J by 7 bases, with 12 bases between them. CDR3 in amino acids: CSASPLQVGELFF. CDR3 DNA: TGCAGTGCTAGCCCCCTTCAGGTCGGGGAGCTGTTTTTT.

This clonotype was observed at least ten times. The chain couples TRBV28 to TRBJ1-5, with 8 bases identical to TRBD1. Losses at the gene ends were 6 bases for V and 4 bases for J; bases not matched to a gene: 8. The V gene's germline CDR1 is MDHEN and CDR2 SYDVKM. CDR3 length equals 15 residues. CDR3 nucleotide sequence: TGTGCCAGCAGGGGTGGACAGGGTGGTAATCAGCCCCAGCATTTT. Its protein product is CASRGGQGGNQPQHF.

V is TRBV7-3 and J is TRBJ2-5, with unresolved D. The CDR3 loop spans 13 amino acids. Trimming left V 1 base short and J 1 base short, with 4 bases between. Germline CDR1 is SGHTA and CDR2 is FQGTGA. The CDR3 DNA is TGTGCCAGCAGCTTAAACCCCCAAGAGACCCAGTACTTC. This sequence encodes CASSLNPQETQYF.